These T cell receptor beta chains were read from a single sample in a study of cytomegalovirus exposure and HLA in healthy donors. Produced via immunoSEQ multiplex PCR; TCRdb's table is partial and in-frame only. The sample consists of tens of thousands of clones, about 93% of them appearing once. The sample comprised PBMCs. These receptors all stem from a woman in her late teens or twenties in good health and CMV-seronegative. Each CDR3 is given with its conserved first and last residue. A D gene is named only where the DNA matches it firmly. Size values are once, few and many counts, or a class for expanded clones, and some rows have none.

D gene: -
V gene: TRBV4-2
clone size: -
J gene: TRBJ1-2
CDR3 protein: CASSQDMGTINYYGYTF
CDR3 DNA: TGTGCCAGCAGCCAAGATATGGGGACAATAAACTACTATGGCTACACCTTC

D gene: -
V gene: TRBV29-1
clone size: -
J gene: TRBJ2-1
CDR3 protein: CSDKKGPNYNEQFF
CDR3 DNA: TGCAGCGACAAAAAGGGGCCGAACTACAATGAGCAGTTCTTC

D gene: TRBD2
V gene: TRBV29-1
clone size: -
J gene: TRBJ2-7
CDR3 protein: CSAATSVRSYEQYF
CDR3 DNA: TGCAGCGCCGCCACTAGCGTACGCTCCTACGAGCAGTACTTC

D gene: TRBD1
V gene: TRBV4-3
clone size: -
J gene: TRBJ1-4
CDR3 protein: CASSQHAGQGEKLFF
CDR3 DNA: TGCGCCAGCAGCCAGCACGCGGGACAGGGTGAAAAACTGTTTTTT

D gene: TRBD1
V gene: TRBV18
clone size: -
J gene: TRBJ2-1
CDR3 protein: CASSRPGTGYNEQFF
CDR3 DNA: TGTGCCAGCTCTCGTCCCGGGACAGGGTACAATGAGCAGTTCTTC

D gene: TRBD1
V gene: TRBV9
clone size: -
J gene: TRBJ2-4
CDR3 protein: CASNPTGDGRGTNIQYF
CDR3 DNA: TGTGCCAGCAATCCGACAGGGGACGGCCGTGGGACCAACATTCAGTACTTC

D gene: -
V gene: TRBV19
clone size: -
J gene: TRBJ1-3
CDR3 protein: CASNRPGGGSAGNTIYF
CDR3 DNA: TGTGCCAGTAACCGACCGGGGGGGGGCTCGGCTGGAAACACCATATATTTT

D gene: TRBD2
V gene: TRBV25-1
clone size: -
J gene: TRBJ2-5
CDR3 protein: CASSDEVAGGIQETQYF
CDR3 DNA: TGTGCCAGCAGTGATGAGGTAGCGGGGGGAATCCAAGAGACCCAGTACTTC

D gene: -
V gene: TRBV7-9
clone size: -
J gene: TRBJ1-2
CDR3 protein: CASSLVADGYTF
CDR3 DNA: TGTGCCAGCAGCTTAGTGGCAGATGGCTACACCTTC

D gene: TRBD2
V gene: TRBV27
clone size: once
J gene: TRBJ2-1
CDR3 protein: CASSFGNLPGRSWGLGMNEQFF
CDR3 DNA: TGTGCCAGCAGTTTTGGAAACTTACCGGGACGAAGCTGGGGACTAGGCATGAATGAGCAGTTCTTC

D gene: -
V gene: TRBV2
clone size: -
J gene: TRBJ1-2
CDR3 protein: CASSEAGDGYTF
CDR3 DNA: TGTGCCAGCAGTGAAGCAGGGGATGGCTACACCTTC

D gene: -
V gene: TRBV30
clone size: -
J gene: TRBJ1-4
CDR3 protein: CAWSLGRGENEKLFF
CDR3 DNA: TGTGCCTGGAGTCTCGGACGGGGGGAGAATGAAAAACTGTTTTTT

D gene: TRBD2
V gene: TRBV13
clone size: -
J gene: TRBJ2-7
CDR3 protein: CASSLGRGAYEQYF
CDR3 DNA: TGTGCCAGCAGCTTGGGCCGGGGGGCCTACGAGCAGTACTTC

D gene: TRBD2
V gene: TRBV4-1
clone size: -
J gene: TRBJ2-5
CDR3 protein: CASSQEETSGDQETQYF
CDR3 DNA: TGCGCCAGCAGCCAAGAAGAGACTAGCGGGGACCAAGAGACCCAGTACTTC

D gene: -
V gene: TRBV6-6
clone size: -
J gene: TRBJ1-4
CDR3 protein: CASIHNEKLFF
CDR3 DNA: TGTGCCAGCATCCATAATGAAAAACTGTTTTTT

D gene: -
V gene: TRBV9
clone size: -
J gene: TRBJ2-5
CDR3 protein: CASSVKDRWGETQYF
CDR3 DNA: TGTGCCAGCAGCGTAAAAGACAGGTGGGGGGAGACCCAGTACTTC

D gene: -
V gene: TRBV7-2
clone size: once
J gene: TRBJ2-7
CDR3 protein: CASSLQTGYEQYF
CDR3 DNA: TGTGCCAGCAGCTTACAGACAGGCTACGAGCAGTACTTC

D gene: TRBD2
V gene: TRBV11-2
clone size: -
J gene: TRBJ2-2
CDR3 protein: CASSLGLAGTWELFF
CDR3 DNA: TGTGCCAGCAGCTTAGGACTAGCGGGAACGTGGGAGCTGTTTTTT

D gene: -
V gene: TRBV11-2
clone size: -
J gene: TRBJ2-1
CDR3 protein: CASSSLRASEQFF
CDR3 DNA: TGTGCCAGCAGCTCCCTCCGTGCCAGTGAGCAGTTCTTC

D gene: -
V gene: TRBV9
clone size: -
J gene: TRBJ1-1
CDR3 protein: CASSVASRETEAFF
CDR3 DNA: TGTGCCAGCAGCGTAGCGAGCAGGGAAACTGAAGCTTTCTTT

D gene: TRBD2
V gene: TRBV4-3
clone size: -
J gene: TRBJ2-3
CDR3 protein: CASSRGLATDTQYF
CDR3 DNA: TGCGCCAGCAGCCGTGGACTAGCCACAGATACGCAGTATTTT

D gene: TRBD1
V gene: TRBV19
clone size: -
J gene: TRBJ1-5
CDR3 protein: CATKGQGDQPQHF
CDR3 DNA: TGTGCCACAAAAGGACAGGGGGATCAGCCCCAGCATTTT

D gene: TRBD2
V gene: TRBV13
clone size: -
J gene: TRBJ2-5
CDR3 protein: CASSSGTSGRIGETQYF
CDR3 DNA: TGTGCCAGCAGCTCCGGGACTAGCGGGAGGATCGGAGAGACCCAGTACTTC

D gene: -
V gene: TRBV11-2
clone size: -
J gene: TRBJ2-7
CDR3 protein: CASSSDYSYEQYF
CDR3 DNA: TGTGCCAGCAGCTCGGACTATTCATACGAGCAGTACTTC

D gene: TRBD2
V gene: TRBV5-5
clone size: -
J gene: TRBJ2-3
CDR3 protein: CASKTSGGFRTDTQYF
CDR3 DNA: TGTGCCAGCAAGACTAGCGGGGGGTTTAGGACAGATACGCAGTATTTT